This T cell receptor beta chain appears in the sequencing data of a study of Tregs in tolerant kidney transplant recipients (dated by TCRdb to about 2019). Concerning the study at large: TCRbeta sequencing was used in the study to identify donor-specific regulatory T cells before combined kidney and bone marrow transplantation, and the identified cells were then tracked after transplant. TCRbeta repertoire sequencing was used in a few healthy controls to compare several ways of expanding Tregs specific for an allogeneic donor. What the work shows at the level of the full study, not this receptor alone: Biological reproducibility was not directly assessed, although technical replication error appeared to be minimal. The study was limited by small patient numbers, and the findings need validation in larger populations and under other immunosuppression protocols. Expanding Tregs with activated donor B cells appeared to identify the most biologically relevant and donor-specific TCRbeta repertoire.

Genomic DNA was extracted from sorted cells with the QIAGEN DNeasy Blood and Tissue Kit for TCRbeta CDR3 sequencing. High-throughput TCRbeta CDR3 sequencing was carried out commercially through immunoSEQ, with PCR amplification with bias correction and internal controls included. On the study's bioinformatics: Unique productive TCRbeta sequences were defined by CDR3 nucleotide sequence when primers matched and otherwise by CDR3 amino acid sequence together with Vbeta and Jbeta genes. As a correction for sorting error, sequences shared between sorted populations at a frequency ratio of 2:1 or less were discarded, and the remaining shared sequences were assigned to the higher population. Sequences were defined as donor-reactive when expanded at least 5-fold in CFSE-low cells versus unstimulated cells and present at a frequency of at least 0.01% in CFSE-low cells. Repertoire divergence was quantified by Jensen-Shannon divergence calculated from the top 100 TCRbeta sequences ranked by frequency. For samples with multiple sequencing runs, sorting error was corrected separately for each run before the runs were pooled. In its TCRdb copy, this immuneACCESS table keeps in-frame sequences only and misses some clones. Where compared with another copy, unresolved V genes explain less than half of these, and the others have no known cause. That table is the source of V, J and clone size, and D and trimming were worked out from the DNA. The sample records some 90,000 clones, more than 80% of which are singletons. The top ten clones comprise roughly 5% of the sample.

Thawed PBMCs were FACS-sorted into unstimulated Tregs (CD4+CD25+CD127-), CD4+ non-Tregs (CD4+CD25-), CD4 cells and CD8 cells. Healthy control blood was obtained either as purchased buffy coats or from healthy volunteers. Healthy control blood was processed to PBMCs with a Ficoll density gradient and then cryopreserved, whereas patient PBMCs were collected both before and after transplant. Inclusive of the bounding cysteine and phenylalanine, the CDR3 is 14 residues long. This entry keeps only the CDR3 DNA: 42 bases, framed from base 1. V was cut back by 1 base and J by 4 bases, leaving a gap of 9 bases between them. The germline V gene provides CDR1 SGHRS and CDR2 YFSETQ. Note on this clone: Its antigen target is currently unknown. Qualities for individual bases were not recorded, and no much larger clone is one base off.

In this chain, TRBV5-1 is recombined with TRBJ2-4, with the D gene too uncertain to name. Sequenced input: CD8+ T cells from blood. The source is a human donor in good health. The nucleotide sequence reads as follows: TGCGCCAGCAGCTTGTTTCGCAGTAAAAACATTCAGTACTTC. The resulting protein is CASSLFRSKNIQYF.